These 12 T cell receptor beta chains came from one sample sequenced in a study of blood T cell repertoires in COVID-19. Some clones are missing from TCRdb's copy, which holds only in-frame ones; the method was immunoSEQ multiplex PCR. The data contain some 460,000 clones, around nine tenths of them singletons. The specimen was peripheral blood. The receptors stem from a woman aged 30 to 39 with acute or convalescent COVID-19.

The chain has TRBV5-6 and TRBJ2-7; 9 bases line up with TRBD1. J was trimmed by 5 bases and V by 4 bases; bases with no gene match: 7. Germline V gene data show CDR1 as SGHDT and CDR2 as YYEEEE. This CDR3 is 14 amino acids long. For the CDR3, the DNA is TGTGCCAGCAGCACATTACAGGGGGCCCACGAGCAGTACTTC. This encodes CASSTLQGAHEQYF.

This chain links TRBV6-5 with TRBJ1-1; 9 positions match TRBD1. CDR1 and CDR2 (germline): MNHEY, SVGAGI. V shed 6 bases, J shed 6 bases, and the junction held 8 bases outside the gene matches. The CDR3 runs to 14 residues. CDR3 region: CASRDRGMKPEAFF. CDR3 sequence (DNA): TGTGCCAGCAGGGACAGGGGCATGAAGCCTGAAGCTTTCTTT.

This chain uses TRBV10-3 with TRBJ1-1; 7 bases map to TRBD1. The length of the CDR3 is 15 residues. Unmatched junction bases numbered 5, after V lost 2 bases and J lost 2 bases. Germline CDR1 is ENHRY and CDR2 is SYGVKD. In DNA form, the CDR3 reads TGTGCCATCAGTGAGCTTTCAGGGGGAAACACTGAAGCTTTCTTT. Translated: CAISELSGGNTEAFF.

This clone was observed a single time. V and J are TRBV3-1 (or the pseudogene TRBV3-2) and TRBJ1-3, with 7 bases lining up with TRBD1. This CDR3 comprises 14 residues. V gave up 7 bases and J gave up 4 bases; unmatched junction bases: 7. Per the germline V gene, CDR1 is LGHDT and CDR2 is YNNKEL (reference sequence). The CDR3 nucleotides read TGTGCCAGCAAAGGGGGCTATTCCGGAAACACCATATATTTT. It encodes CASKGGYSGNTIYF.

The rearrangement links TRBV6-2 or TRBV6-3 to TRBJ2-3; 8 bases align to TRBD1. Germline V gene lookup returns CDR1 MNHEY and CDR2 SVGEGT. After removal of 5 bases from V and 0 bases from J, the junction contained 16 bases not matched to a gene. The CDR3 loop spans 19 amino acids. In DNA form, the CDR3 reads TGTGCCAGCAGTCAATTCCGGGACAGGATCACGACTAGCACAGATACGCAGTATTTT. It codes for CASSQFRDRITTSTDTQYF.

The V gene is TRBV11-2, the J gene TRBJ2-1; TRBD1 aligns across 8 bases. Germline CDR1 and CDR2: SGHAT and FQNNGV. The CDR3 loop spans 15 amino acids. V shed 5 bases, J shed 8 bases, and the junction held 11 bases outside the gene matches. CDR3 protein: CASSPGTGPGDEQFF. The CDR3 coding sequence is TGTGCCAGCAGCCCAGGGACAGGCCCCGGGGATGAGCAGTTCTTC.

This clone was found once. The chain employs TRBV2 and TRBJ2-3, with D possibly matching TRBD2 (5 bases). The CDR3 consists of 14 residues. Germline lookup yields CDR1 SNHLY and CDR2 FYNNEI. V was clipped by 8 bases and J by 2 bases, with 14 bases between them. The CDR3 DNA sequence: TGTGCCAGCTGCGACACCCGGGACACAGATACGCAGTATTTT. Amino acids: CASCDTRDTDTQYF.

V and J are TRBV2 and TRBJ1-5; 8 nucleotides align to TRBD1. The junction had 10 bases not matched to a gene; V was cut back by 6 bases and J by 6 bases. The germline V gene encodes CDR1 SNHLY and CDR2 FYNNEI. CDR3 size: 15 residues. The CDR3 DNA reads TGTGCCAGCAGCCTGTACGGACAGGGAAGTCAGCCCCAGCATTTT. It codes for CASSLYGQGSQPQHF.

The chain joins TRBV15 to TRBJ2-6, with D tentatively TRBD2 (5 bases). Deletions cut 5 bases from V and 4 bases from J, with 12 bases between. Germline V lookup: CDR1 LNHNV, CDR2 YYDKDF (reference sequence). The CDR3 has 15 amino acids. DNA for the CDR3: TGTGCCACCAGCTTGCGCGGGTCGGGGGCCAACGTCCTGACTTTC. Residues: CATSLRGSGANVLTF.

The gene calls are TRBV3-1 (or the pseudogene TRBV3-2) and TRBJ2-5; a weak D match, TRBD1 (6 bases). V was trimmed by 8 bases and J by 2 bases, leaving 15 bases between them. CDR1 and CDR2 from the germline V gene are LGHDT and YNNKEL (reference sequence). CDR3 length: 14 amino acids. As DNA, the CDR3 is TGTGCCAGCGGACCCATAGACAGGCAAGAGACCCAGTACTTC. This sequence encodes CASGPIDRQETQYF.

Only one count was recorded for this clone. The rearrangement joins TRBV6-2 or TRBV6-3 to TRBJ1-1, with D uncertain. The CDR3 totals 14 residues. Trimming took 1 base from V and 2 from J, leaving 8 bases between them. Germline V gene lookup returns CDR1 MNHEY and CDR2 SVGEGT. The CDR3 region has the DNA TGTGCCAGCAGTTACTTACAGACAAACACTGAAGCTTTCTTT. This sequence encodes CASSYLQTNTEAFF.

The CDR3: CASSAGQGGRYGSYNEQFF. As DNA, the CDR3 is TGTGCCAGCAGCGCAGGACAGGGAGGGCGGTATGGCTCCTACAATGAGCAGTTCTTC. The chain has TRBV7-2 and TRBJ2-1; tentative D call: TRBD1 (8 bases). The CDR3 length is 19 residues. The V and J ends lost 5 bases and 0 bases respectively, with 23 bases between them. Germline CDR1 reads SGHTA; CDR2 reads FQGNSA.